One sample yielded the 21 T cell receptor beta chains listed below, sequenced in a study of cytomegalovirus exposure and HLA in healthy donors (dated by TCRdb to 2015 to 2018). Library preparation used the immunoSEQ multiplex PCR assay. The multiplex PCR relied on a mix of 60 forward primers for TCR Vbeta segments and 13 reverse primers for TCR Jbeta segments. The source is immuneACCESS, and TCRdb retained only in-frame sequences with V and J called. Part of the clones is not carried over; for the studies checked, unresolved V genes explain less than half of this, and the remainder is unexplained. In this sample the table shows about 160,000 clones, around 85% of which occur a single time. The biggest ten clones account for approximately 1.3% of the sample. Source material: PBMCs. These receptors were collected from a man aged 45-60 years in good health and CMV-seropositive.

This clone was counted a single time. This sequence joins TRBV6-5 and TRBJ1-1, with a possible D match to TRBD1 (5 bases). The CDR3 runs to 13 residues. The germline CDR1 and CDR2 sequences are MNHEY and SVGAGI. V lost 0 bases, J lost 7 bases, and 9 bases lay in between. DNA for the CDR3: TGTGCCAGCAGTTACTCCCAGGGTCTTGAAGCTTTCTTT. The encoded protein is CASSYSQGLEAFF.

This chain links TRBV6-6 with TRBJ1-2, with D perhaps matching TRBD1 (5 bases). Trimming removed 5 bases at V and 3 bases at J, with 10 bases between. This CDR3 has 13 residues. Germline CDR1 reads MNHNY; CDR2 reads SVGAGI (reference sequence). The CDR3 sequence: CASSTPTDYGYTF. The CDR3 DNA sequence: TGTGCCAGCAGTACCCCGACAGACTATGGCTACACCTTC.

The rearrangement links TRBV5-1 to TRBJ1-2; 7 nucleotides line up with TRBD1. Germline V gene sequence: CDR1 SGHRS, CDR2 YFSETQ. The CDR3 has 15 amino acids. V gave up 2 bases and J gave up 4 bases; unmatched junction bases: 8. CDR3 region: CASSLTGQSSYGYTF. DNA of the CDR3: TGCGCCAGCAGCTTAACGGGACAGTCGAGCTATGGCTACACCTTC.

The chain carries TRBV19 and TRBJ1-5, with a tentative D call TRBD1 (5 bases). Deletions cut 2 bases from V and 1 base from J, with 15 bases between. Germline CDR1 and CDR2: LNHDA and SQIVND (reference sequence). The CDR3 consists of 17 residues. CDR3 sequence reads: CASSIREGRGSNQPQHF. For the CDR3, the DNA is TGTGCCAGTAGTATAAGGGAGGGAAGGGGAAGCAATCAGCCCCAGCATTTT.

The chain recombines TRBV15 with TRBJ2-2; TRBD2 aligns across 11 bases. Per germline, CDR1 LNHNV and CDR2 YYDKDF (reference sequence). Trimming removed 3 bases from V and 1 base from J; junction bases left unmatched: 4. The CDR3 contains 17 residues. The CDR3 protein is CATSSDLAGGNTGELFF. The DNA for the CDR3 is TGTGCCACCAGCAGCGATCTAGCGGGAGGGAACACCGGGGAGCTGTTTTTT.

This clone has just one count. The rearrangement links TRBV6-1 to TRBJ2-7; D might be TRBD1 (5 bases). The CDR3 loop spans 13 amino acids. V was cut by 4 bases and J by 2 bases, with 9 bases left in between. CDR1 is MNHNS, CDR2 SASEGT, per germline. This chain's CDR3 is CASSATGPYEQYF. Written as DNA, the CDR3 is TGTGCCAGCAGTGCCACAGGCCCCTACGAGCAGTACTTC.

This clone has only one observation. The chain carries TRBV5-1 and TRBJ2-4; D unclear. The germline CDR1 and CDR2 sequences are SGHRS and YFSETQ. The CDR3 has 14 residues. Trimming removed 0 bases at V and 0 bases at J, with 4 bases between. This CDR3 is CASSLGEAKNIQYF. The CDR3 DNA reads as TGCGCCAGCAGCTTGGGCGAAGCCAAAAACATTCAGTACTTC. The entire variable domain, with the rest obtained from reference TRBV5-1 and TRBJ2-4, is as follows: KAGVTQTPRYLIKTRGQQVTLSCSPISGHRSVSWYQQTPGQGLQFLFEYFSETQRNKGNFPGRFSGRQFSNSRSEMNVSTLELGDSALYLCASSLGEAKNIQYFGAGTRLSVL.

This clone came up once. This chain joins TRBV7-9 and TRBJ1-2, with 8 positions matching TRBD1. CDR3 length: 14 amino acids. Germline-derived CDR1 and CDR2 are SEHNR and FQNEAQ (reference sequence). J lost 3 bases, V lost 1 base, and 1 base had no gene match. CDR3 residues: CASSLGQGHYGYTF. The CDR3 coding sequence is TGTGCCAGCAGCTTAGGACAGGGGCACTATGGCTACACCTTC.

The rearrangement links TRBV2 to TRBJ1-5; D remains unclear. CDR1 and CDR2 (germline): SNHLY, FYNNEI. The CDR3 has 13 residues. V lost 3 bases and J lost 2, with 5 bases in between. CDR3 protein: CASSDTGNQPQHF. CDR3 sequence (DNA): TGTGCCAGCAGTGACACGGGCAATCAGCCCCAGCATTTT.

The chain employs TRBV30 and TRBJ2-5, with TRBD2 matching 9 bases. The J call may be in error: the DNA end matches TRBJ2-7 better. The CDR3 runs 16 residues. The germline V gene has CDR1 GTSNPN and CDR2 SVGIG (reference sequence). The CDR3 sequence: CAWSAPGLAWVYEQYF. The CDR3 DNA reads as TGTGCCTGGAGTGCACCGGGACTAGCTTGGGTCTACGAGCAGTACTTC.

The chain couples TRBV7-3 to TRBJ2-1, with TRBD1 as a possible D gene (6 bases). The CDR3 sequence is 13 residues long. Germline CDR1 is SGHTA and CDR2 is FQGTGA. Trimming removed 5 bases from V and 15 bases from J, with 20 bases in between. The CDR3 reads CASSPRGGLKPFF. As DNA, the CDR3 is TGTGCCAGCAGCCCCAGGGGTGGGCTGAAGCCGTTCTTC.

A single count supports this clone. The chain's CDR3 is CASSSGTGGGYVADTQYF. CDR3 nucleotides: TGCGCCAGCAGCTCGGGGACGGGAGGAGGGTATGTTGCAGATACGCAGTATTTT. V gene TRBV5-1 combines with J gene TRBJ2-3; TRBD2 aligns across 7 bases. The J segment lost 4 bases and the V segment lost 3 bases, leaving 17 bases of the junction unmatched. The CDR3 sequence is 18 residues long. Germline-derived CDR1 and CDR2 are SGHRS and YFSETQ. The whole variable domain, filled in from reference TRBV5-1 and TRBJ2-3, reads KAGVTQTPRYLIKTRGQQVTLSCSPISGHRSVSWYQQTPGQGLQFLFEYFSETQRNKGNFPGRFSGRQFSNSRSEMNVSTLELGDSALYLCASSSGTGGGYVADTQYFGPGTRLTVL.

This chain joins TRBV2 and TRBJ1-3; D unclear. The CDR3 runs to 14 residues. Between the trimmed V and J ends, which lost 6 bases and 0 bases, there was a span of 9 bases. CDR1 SNHLY and CDR2 FYNNEI come from the germline V gene. CDR3 DNA sequence: TGTGCCAGCAGACCAGTCTTCTCTGGAAACACCATATATTTT. Its translation: CASRPVFSGNTIYF.

The gene calls are TRBV7-2 and TRBJ2-7; maybe TRBD2 (5 bases). The CDR3 runs 16 residues. Trimming took 6 bases from V and 3 from J, leaving 21 bases between them. In germline, CDR1 is SGHTA, CDR2 FQGNSA. The CDR3 sequence: CASRTLDSSGLYEQYF. In DNA form, the CDR3 reads TGTGCCAGCAGAACTCTCGACTCAAGCGGCCTCTACGAGCAGTACTTC. Full variable domain (missing parts from reference TRBV7-2 and TRBJ2-7): GAGVSQSPSNKVTEKGKDVELRCDPISGHTALYWYRQSLGQGLEFLIYFQGNSAPDKSGLPSDRFSAERTGGSVSTLTIQRTQQEDSAVYLCASRTLDSSGLYEQYFGPGTRLTVT.

This clone occurred once. This chain uses TRBV4-3 with TRBJ2-2, with 9 positions matching TRBD2. V was pared by 0 bases and J by 2 bases, with 7 bases of the junction left unmatched. Germline-derived CDR1 and CDR2 are LGHNA and YSLEER. This CDR3 comprises 18 residues. The CDR3 coding sequence is TGCGCCAGCAGCCAAGAGGGATTTAGCGGGAGAAACACCGGGGAGCTGTTTTTT. Protein product: CASSQEGFSGRNTGELFF.

This chain uses TRBV27 with TRBJ1-4, with a tentative D call TRBD1 (6 bases). Germline CDR1 and CDR2: MNHEY and SMNVEV (reference sequence). The CDR3 spans 17 residues. Trimming took 5 bases from V and 0 from J, leaving 16 bases between them. CDR3 in DNA: TGTGCCAGCAGTGCGACAGGAATAATTGCAACTAATGAAAAACTGTTTTTT. Its translation is CASSATGIIATNEKLFF.

The chain recombines TRBV18 with TRBJ2-7, with 8 bases lining up with TRBD1. V lost 3 bases to trimming and J lost 1 base; unmatched junction nucleotides: 5. The CDR3 spans 15 residues. Germline V gene sequence: CDR1 KGHSH, CDR2 LQKENI. The CDR3 DNA reads TGTGCCAGCTCACCCGGACAGGGCGTGTCCTACGAGCAGTACTTC. It is translated as CASSPGQGVSYEQYF.

V gene TRBV2 combines with J gene TRBJ1-1, with D possibly TRBD1 on 5 matching bases. This CDR3 is 14 amino acids long. The ends were cut back, 1 base at V and 6 bases at J, with 12 bases in the middle. The germline gives CDR1 SNHLY, CDR2 FYNNEI. CDR3 nucleotides: TGTGCCAGCAGTGAAGTCAGGGAGGTGGCTGAAGCTTTCTTT. The encoded protein is CASSEVREVAEAFF.

V and J are TRBV6-1 and TRBJ1-1; 9 nucleotides agree with TRBD1. The V gene end was trimmed by 4 bases and the J gene end by 2 bases; junction bases not matched to a gene: 2. The CDR3 has 14 amino acids. From germline, CDR1 is MNHNS and CDR2 SASEGT. The CDR3 nucleotides are TGTGCCAGCAGTGCGGGACAGGGAAACACTGAAGCTTTCTTT. As protein: CASSAGQGNTEAFF.

This clone was seen just once. This chain links TRBV18 with TRBJ1-5, with D possibly TRBD1 on 5 matching bases. The CDR3 loop spans 14 amino acids. Deletions cut 0 bases from V and 4 bases from J, with 7 bases between. Germline V CDR1 and CDR2: KGHSH, LQKENI. CDR3 sequence: CASSPPGGNQPQHF. The CDR3 bases are TGTGCCAGCTCACCACCGGGGGGAAATCAGCCCCAGCATTTT. Based on the CDR3 plus reference TRBV18 and TRBJ1-5, the full variable domain is NAGVMQNPRHLVRRRGQEARLRCSPMKGHSHVYWYRQLPEEGLKFMVYLQKENIIDESGMPKERFSAEFPKEGPSILRIQQVVRGDSAAYFCASSPPGGNQPQHFGDGTRLSIL.

This sequence joins TRBV28 and TRBJ1-2; D ambiguous. Germline loops: CDR1 MDHEN, CDR2 SYDVKM. Trimming left V 6 bases short and J 4 bases short, with 12 bases between. The CDR3 runs 13 residues. DNA of the CDR3: TGTGCCAGCAGCCGAGACATTATCTATGGCTACACCTTC. It codes for CASSRDIIYGYTF.